These T cell receptor beta chains were read from a single sample in a study of T cells in Graves' hyperthyroidism and ophthalmopathy. TCRdb analysed the multiplex PCR reads with MiXCR anew, one entry per CDR3 protein. Counted here are hundreds of thousands of distinct CDR3 sequences, around an eighth occurring once; the ten biggest clones make up 25% to 30%. Sequenced sample: blood. The receptor source for this set is a man aged 50-60 years with Graves' ophthalmopathy. Each CDR3 is given with its conserved first and last residue. A D gene is named only where the DNA matches it firmly. Part of the rows lack a size; the others show once, few, many or a class for expanded clones.

many	TRBJ2-1	-	TRBV5-1	CASSLEGLSNEQFF	TGCGCCAGCAGCTTGGAGGGTTTGAGTAATGAGCAGTTCTTC
many	TRBJ2-7	-	TRBV3-1	CASSQDAGRSYEQYF	TGTGCCAGCAGCCAAGATGCGGGCCGCTCCTACGAGCAGTACTTC
many	TRBJ2-3	TRBD2	TRBV20-1	CSATNVAGGPDTQYF	TGCAGTGCTACAAACGTAGCGGGAGGGCCCGATACGCAGTATTTT
-	TRBJ2-5	TRBD2	TRBV4-1	CASSLTSGRVQETQYF	TGCGCCAGCAGCCTTACTAGCGGGAGGGTCCAAGAGACCCAGTACTTC
many	TRBJ2-6	-	TRBV7-7	CASSLGAGGSGANVLTF	TGTGCTAGCAGCTTAGGGGCAGGAGGGTCCGGGGCCAACGTCCTGACTTTC
-	TRBJ1-2	-	TRBV6-2/TRBV6-3	CASSYSSDSYGYTF	TGTGCCAGCAGTTACTCGAGCGACAGCTATGGCTACACCTTC
many	TRBJ1-5	-	TRBV20-1	CSVYRDSNQPQHF	TGCAGTGTATACCGGGACAGCAATCAGCCCCAGCATTTT
many	TRBJ2-7	TRBD2	TRBV20-1	CSAANRPGLAGYEQYF	TGCAGTGCCGCTAATAGACCGGGACTAGCGGGATACGAGCAGTACTTC
few	TRBJ2-3	-	TRBV10-3	CAISGTLGDTQYF	TGTGCCATCAGTGGTACTTTGGGAGATACGCAGTATTTT
-	TRBJ2-3	TRBD2	TRBV5-1	CASSPGNSGRVDTQYF	TGCGCCAGCAGCCCCGGTAATAGCGGGAGGGTGGATACGCAGTATTTT
few	TRBJ2-7	-	TRBV18	CASSQAGGRRGEQYF	TGTGCCAGCTCCCAAGCAGGGGGCCGGCGGGGGGAGCAGTACTTC
-	TRBJ2-7	TRBD2	TRBV14	CASSWTSGPHEQYF	TGTGCCAGCAGTTGGACTAGCGGGCCCCACGAGCAGTACTTC
-	TRBJ1-3	-	TRBV2	CASKVSSGNTIYF	TGTGCCAGCAAGGTCAGCTCTGGAAACACCATATATTTT
many	TRBJ1-6	-	TRBV20-1	CSARETTDSMIPLHF	TGCAGTGCTAGAGAGACTACGGACAGTATGATACCCCTCCACTTT
few	TRBJ1-2	-	TRBV12-3/TRBV12-4	CASWVNYGYTF	TGTGCCAGTTGGGTTAACTATGGCTACACCTTC
many	TRBJ1-4	-	TRBV7-8	CASSLGGPVEKLFF	TGTGCCAGCAGCTTAGGGGGGCCTGTTGAAAAACTGTTTTTT
many	TRBJ2-1	-	TRBV2	CASTYVLAVDEQFF	TGTGCCAGCACATACGTCCTAGCTGTAGATGAGCAGTTCTTC
-	TRBJ2-5	TRBD2	TRBV2	CASSASGSWETQYF	TGTGCCAGCAGTGCTAGCGGGAGTTGGGAGACCCAGTACTTC
many	TRBJ2-7	-	TRBV7-3	CASSLTLDSYEQYF	TGTGCCAGCAGCTTAACGCTGGACTCCTACGAGCAGTACTTC
few	TRBJ2-1	TRBD2	TRBV24-1	CATSISGRIGEQFF	TGTGCCACCAGTATAAGCGGGAGGATTGGTGAGCAGTTCTTC
many	TRBJ2-1	TRBD2	TRBV6-8	CASSRLAAPNEQFF	TGTGCCAGCAGCCGGCTAGCGGCACCCAATGAGCAGTTCTTC
many	TRBJ2-7	TRBD2	TRBV12-3/TRBV12-4	CASSWSDLAGVSSYEQYF	TGTGCCAGCAGTTGGTCAGACCTAGCGGGCGTAAGCTCCTACGAGCAGTACTTC
-	TRBJ2-4	-	TRBV28	CASRYPKAKNIQYF	TGTGCCAGCAGGTACCCCAAGGCCAAAAACATTCAGTACTTC
many	TRBJ1-5	TRBD1	TRBV3-1	CASSQEGRGQPQHF	TGTGCCAGCAGCCAAGAAGGCAGGGGGCAGCCCCAGCATTTT
many	TRBJ2-2	TRBD2	TRBV5-1	CASSLTSGRAYTGELFF	TGCGCCAGCAGCTTGACTAGCGGGAGGGCCTACACCGGGGAGCTGTTTTTT
-	TRBJ2-2	-	TRBV6-2/TRBV6-3	CASSYTSPGNTGELFF	TGTGCCAGCAGTTACACGTCCCCCGGGAACACCGGGGAGCTGTTTTTT
-	TRBJ2-1	-	TRBV12-3/TRBV12-4	CASTQEGEQFF	TGTGCCAGCACTCAGGAGGGTGAGCAGTTCTTC
-	TRBJ1-1	TRBD1	TRBV29-1	CSAISGGDTEAFF	TGCAGCGCTATTTCAGGGGGGGACACTGAAGCTTTCTTT
many	TRBJ2-3	-	TRBV24-1	CATSDLLSGDTTTDTQYF	TGTGCCACCAGTGATTTGTTATCGGGGGACACCACCACAGATACGCAGTATTTT
many	TRBJ1-1	-	TRBV7-2	CASSLQVYQNTEAFF	TGTGCCAGCAGCTTACAGGTTTACCAGAACACTGAAGCTTTCTTT
-	TRBJ2-5	TRBD1	TRBV3-1	CAGSQDSGTGAKETQYF	TGTGCCGGCAGCCAAGATAGTGGGACAGGGGCAAAAGAGACCCAGTACTTC
few	TRBJ2-7	TRBD1	TRBV7-2	CASSLPQGQALAYEQYF	TGTGCCAGCAGCTTACCACAGGGACAGGCACTGGCCTACGAGCAGTACTTC
-	TRBJ2-3	-	TRBV19	CASSPNFGMQDTQYF	TGTGCCAGTAGCCCGAACTTCGGGATGCAAGATACGCAGTATTTT
many	TRBJ1-2	TRBD1	TRBV29-1	CSGGTGTGDGYTF	TGCAGCGGCGGAACCGGGACAGGGGATGGCTACACCTTC
many	TRBJ2-1	-	TRBV5-1	CASSLADRGYNEQFF	TGCGCCAGCAGCTTGGCCGACAGAGGATACAATGAGCAGTTCTTC
many	TRBJ2-3	-	TRBV7-9	CASSLREITDTQYF	TGTGCCAGCAGCTTGCGGGAAATTACAGATACGCAGTATTTT
many	TRBJ1-2	TRBD1	TRBV7-9	CASSFSDRILYGYTF	TGTGCCAGCAGCTTCTCGGACAGGATCCTCTATGGCTACACCTTC
many	TRBJ1-1	TRBD1	TRBV2	CASKDRAQSRAFF	TGTGCCAGCAAGGACAGGGCCCAATCCCGGGCTTTCTTT
many	TRBJ2-7	-	TRBV12-3/TRBV12-4	CASSYRFTSEQYF	TGTGCCAGCAGTTACAGGTTTACATCCGAGCAGTACTTC
-	TRBJ2-5	-	TRBV6-2/TRBV6-3	CASSYSTALETQYF	TGTGCCAGCAGTTACTCGACAGCTTTGGAGACCCAGTACTTC
few	TRBJ2-5	TRBD2	TRBV20-1	CSARVSVGGVPETQYF	TGCAGTGCTAGAGTATCTGTCGGGGGGGTCCCGGAGACCCAGTACTTC
many	TRBJ2-7	TRBD2	TRBV5-1	CASSSQGGRVDEQYF	TGCGCCAGCAGCTCGCAGGGAGGGAGAGTCGACGAGCAGTACTTC
-	TRBJ2-3	-	TRBV10-3	CAISDTDTQYF	TGTGCCATCAGTGATACAGATACGCAGTATTTT
-	TRBJ2-3	-	TRBV18	CASSPSSGADTQYF	TGTGCCAGCTCACCGTCATCGGGGGCAGATACGCAGTATTTT
-	TRBJ1-1	-	TRBV5-1	CASSLEGVLMNTEAFF	TGCGCCAGCAGCTTGGAGGGGGTGCTCATGAACACTGAAGCTTTCTTT
many	TRBJ2-3	TRBD1	TRBV11-2	CASNTGTETDTQYF	TGTGCCAGCAACACCGGGACAGAGACAGATACGCAGTATTTT
few	TRBJ2-3	TRBD2	TRBV10-2	CASRGPSGPSTDTQYF	TGCGCCAGCAGGGGGCCTAGCGGGCCTAGCACAGATACGCAGTATTTT
many	TRBJ1-3	-	TRBV3-1	CASSKHSRQSAGNTIYF	TGTGCCAGCAGCAAACATTCTCGACAGTCTGCTGGAAACACCATATATTTT
many	TRBJ2-7	-	TRBV10-3	CAISEEVSYEQYF	TGTGCCATCAGTGAAGAGGTCTCCTACGAGCAGTACTTC
many	TRBJ1-4	-	TRBV7-9	CASSLIETNEKLFF	TGTGCCAGCAGCTTAATTGAAACTAATGAAAAACTGTTTTTT
once	TRBJ1-2	-	TRBV7-9	CASSEAGTRNGYTF	TGTGCCAGCAGCGAGGCCGGGACAAGAAATGGCTACACCTTC
-	TRBJ2-1	-	TRBV28	CASSDGAEQFF	TGTGCCAGCAGCGACGGGGCTGAGCAGTTCTTC